The sequence of this TCR beta chain was determined in a study of regulatory T cells in long-lasting Graves disease. Study-wide points: Owing to a sample size that was small, accuracy may have been reduced.

Regarding time point: persistent/refractory GD, antithyroid drugs over 5 years with positive TRAb. PBMCs provided the RNA from which the TCR library was made. Blood from the periphery, about 9.7 milliliters in all, was drawn into EDTA tubes. Concerning this clonotype itself: The antigen remains undetermined.

Library construction for TCR beta used iRepertoire HTBI primers and Arm-PCR of CDR3 regions. TCRdb redid the calling of the multiplex PCR reads with MiXCR, one entry per CDR3 protein. This sample has almost 350,000 distinct CDR3 sequences, with about 18% found just once. The sequencing used peripheral blood mononuclear cells (PBMCs), collected when the disease was refractory, from a patient treated with antithyroid drugs. The receptor's source is a female donor with Graves disease.

CDR3 in DNA: TGTGCCAGTAGTTCGGCAGGGGGATGGGACTATGGCTACACCTTC. Translation gives CASSSAGGWDYGYTF. The rearrangement links TRBV19 to TRBJ1-2; 7 bases match TRBD1. The CDR3 length is 15 residues. The germline V gene encodes CDR1 LNHDA and CDR2 SQIVND (reference sequence). J was trimmed by 3 bases and V by 5 bases; bases with no gene match: 9.